This T cell receptor (beta chain) is drawn from a study of identical twins. CDR1 KGHDR and CDR2 SFDVKD come from the germline V gene. CDR3 length: 13 residues. V lost 3 bases and J lost 3, with 8 bases in between. TCRdb re-called the 5' RACE reads with MiXCR, one entry per CDR3 protein. Altogether about 900,000 distinct CDR3 sequences are present, roughly an eighth being singletons, with the ten largest covering around 1.5%. These data were likewise used in another study, on yellow fever vaccine responses in identical twins.

Input material: PBMCs. This clonotype was sampled from a woman aged 18-35 years in good health. This chain uses TRBV24-1 with TRBJ2-7; a weak D match, TRBD1 (5 bases). CDR3 region: CATSDVGLYEQYF. The CDR3 nucleotides are TGTGCCACCAGTGATGTGGGGCTCTACGAGCAGTACTTC.